This T cell receptor beta chain is drawn from a study of blood T cell repertoires in COVID-19 (dated by TCRdb to about 2020). Turning to the overall study: Samples from collaborators originated in the United States, Italy and Spain and spanned both the acute and convalescent phases of COVID-19. The sample metadata nearly always contained a de-identified subject ID, COVID-19 status, age in years and sex. The repertoires were made available in a free public database intended to serve as a resource for research on the immune response to SARS-CoV-2. The prospective study material was composed of cDNA or gDNA derived from T cells, B-cell-depleted T cells, or PBMCs. Deeply sampled blood TCRbeta repertoires from subjects exposed to, actively infected with, or recovered from COVID-19 were included in the dataset. The samples were drawn from the first 160 participants of the ongoing ImmuneRACE study and from roughly 1,300 subjects provided by 6 global collaborators. Where available, HLA class I and class II types were taken from metadata supplied by the sample provider and were not determined by assay-based typing. Paper-wide results and their limitations: How much clinical and demographic metadata was included differed by source and by participant, and the metadata was provided uncurated.

In Seattle, one collaborating source enrolled patients while the infection was active and tracked those patients longitudinally over the course of disease. Each collaborating institution followed its own protocols to collect whole blood in K2EDTA tubes. For TCRbeta analysis, collaborator samples were shipped as frozen whole blood, as isolated PBMCs, or as DNA extracted from either sample type. TCRbeta CDR3 regions were amplified from genomic DNA by means of the immunoSEQ Assay, a bias-controlled multiplex PCR. The original methods were these. The number of nucleated cells in each sample was estimated from the amplification of reference gene primers within the assay. To quantify the absolute abundance of each unique TCRbeta CDR3 rearrangement, sequence reads were collapsed and filtered. Productive Simpson clonality was computed per sample as the square root of Simpson's diversity index over productive rearrangements. Here the immuneACCESS table is served through TCRdb, limited to in-frame sequences with V and J called. Missing clones are a known gap in these copies; in checked studies unresolved V genes cover under half, and the rest lacks a known reason. The V and J calls and the clone size are those of that table, but D and trimming were determined from the DNA. The sample table shows hundreds of thousands of clones, and 80% to 90% are seen once. The leading ten clones occupy around 13% of the sample.

Inclusive of the bounding cysteine and phenylalanine, the CDR3 is 12 residues long. CDR3 DNA is the only sequence kept; it has 36 bases, read in frame from the first base. V is cut by 4 bases and J by 4 bases, and the space between the germline ends is 5 bases. Worth noting for this clone: Its cognate antigen has yet to be identified. No qualities accompany the bases; no much larger clone lies one base away.

The sequence derives from a woman in her 70s with COVID-19, enrolled during active disease. The sample was peripheral blood. The receptor chain draws on TRBV12-3 or TRBV12-4 and TRBJ2-1; the D gene lacks a confident call. The CDR3 here reads CASSYGYNEQFF. The DNA is TGTGCCAGCAGTTACGGTTACAATGAGCAGTTCTTC.